Presented here are 9 T cell receptor beta chains from one specimen sequenced in a study of T cells expressing NK-cell markers. TCRdb reprocessed the 5' RACE reads, keeping one entry per CDR3 protein, no DNA. In all, the sample yields roughly 180,000 distinct CDR3 sequences. Sequencing was done on a sample of blood T cells: a sorted CD56 or NKG2C T cell subset, CD4+ or CD8+ T cells, or bulk PBMC T cells (not recorded which). The source is a woman aged 18 to 75 in good health.

The rearrangement links TRBV7-9 to TRBJ1-1. This CDR3 region has 13 residues. CDR1 and CDR2 (germline): SEHNR, FQNEAQ (reference sequence). The CDR3 protein is CASSAAVMSEAFF. Together with reference TRBV7-9 and TRBJ1-1, the CDR3 gives the full variable domain: DTGVSQNPRHKITKRGQNVTFRCDPISEHNRLYWYRQTLGQGPEFLTYFQNEAQLEKSRLLSDRFSAERPKGSFSTLEIQRTEQGDSAMYLCASSAAVMSEAFFGQGTRLTVV.

The chain couples TRBV29-1 to TRBJ2-1; TCRdb names TRBD1, which stays unverified in the absence of DNA. CDR1 and CDR2 from the germline V gene are SQVTM and ANQGSEA. This CDR3 spans 16 amino acids. The CDR3 sequence: CSVEPLKGGSYNEQFF.

The V call is TRBV20-1, the J call TRBJ2-7; TCRdb indicates TRBD1, and absent DNA this call remains unverified. The CDR3 spans 15 residues. Germline lookup yields CDR1 DFQATT and CDR2 SNEGSKA (reference sequence). CDR3 amino acids: CSARAGTGEAYEQYF.

The chain couples TRBV5-1 to TRBJ2-5; absent DNA, TCRdb's TRBD2 call cannot be checked. This CDR3 has 15 residues. Germline V lookup: CDR1 SGHRS, CDR2 YFSETQ. CDR3 region: CASSGRLSQEETQYF.

The chain couples TRBV7-9 to TRBJ2-1; TCRdb returns TRBD1, unconfirmable since there is no DNA. This CDR3 contains 17 residues. The V gene's germline CDR1 is SEHNR and CDR2 FQNEAQ (reference sequence). CDR3 sequence reads: CASSLLTGTGGKGEQFF.

The genes are TRBV15 and TRBJ2-2; TCRdb's D gene call, TRBD2, goes unchecked for lack of DNA. From germline, CDR1 is LNHNV and CDR2 YYDKDF (reference sequence). This CDR3 has 15 residues. CDR3 amino acids: CATREGLAGTGELFF.

This chain links TRBV12-3 or TRBV12-4 with TRBJ2-1; no DNA is available, so the TRBD1 call from TCRdb remains unchecked. The length of the CDR3 is 13 residues. CDR3 sequence reads: CASSLRTGGGQFF.

The V call is TRBV20-1, the J call TRBJ2-1; TCRdb outputs TRBD1, but without DNA this stays unchecked. CDR1 DFQATT and CDR2 SNEGSKA come from the germline V gene (reference sequence). The CDR3 loop spans 16 amino acids. CDR3 residues: CSAHRRTTGKGNEQFF.

The chain employs TRBV2 and TRBJ1-5; TCRdb returns TRBD1, unconfirmable since there is no DNA. In germline, CDR1 is SNHLY, CDR2 FYNNEI. This CDR3 has 13 amino acids. The chain's CDR3 is CASSGQSNQPQHF.